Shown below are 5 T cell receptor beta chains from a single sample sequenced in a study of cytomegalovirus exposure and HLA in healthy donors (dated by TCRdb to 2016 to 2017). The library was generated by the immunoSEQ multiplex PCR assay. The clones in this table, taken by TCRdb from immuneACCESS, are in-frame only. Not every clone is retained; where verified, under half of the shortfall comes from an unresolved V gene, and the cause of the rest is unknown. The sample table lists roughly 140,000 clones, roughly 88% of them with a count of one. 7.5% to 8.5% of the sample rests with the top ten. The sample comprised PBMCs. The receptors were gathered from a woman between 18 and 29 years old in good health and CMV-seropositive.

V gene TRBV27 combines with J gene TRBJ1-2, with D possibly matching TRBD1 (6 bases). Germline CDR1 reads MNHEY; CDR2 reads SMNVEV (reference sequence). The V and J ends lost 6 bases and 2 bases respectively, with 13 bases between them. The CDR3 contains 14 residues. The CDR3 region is CASRVTGSNYGYTF. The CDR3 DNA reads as TGTGCCAGCAGGGTGACAGGCTCGAACTATGGCTACACCTTC.

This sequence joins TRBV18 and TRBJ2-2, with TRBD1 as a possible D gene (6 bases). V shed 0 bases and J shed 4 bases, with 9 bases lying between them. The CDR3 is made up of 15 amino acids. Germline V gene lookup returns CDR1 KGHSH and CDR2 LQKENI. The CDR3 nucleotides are TGTGCCAGCTCACCACCAGGGGGATCCACCGGGGAGCTGTTTTTT. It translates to CASSPPGGSTGELFF.

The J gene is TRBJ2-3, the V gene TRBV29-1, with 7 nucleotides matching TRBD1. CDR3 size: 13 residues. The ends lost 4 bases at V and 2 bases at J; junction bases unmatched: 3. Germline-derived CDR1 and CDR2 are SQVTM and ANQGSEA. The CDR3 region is CSVAGGFTDTQYF. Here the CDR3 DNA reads TGCAGCGTTGCAGGGGGTTTCACAGATACGCAGTATTTT.

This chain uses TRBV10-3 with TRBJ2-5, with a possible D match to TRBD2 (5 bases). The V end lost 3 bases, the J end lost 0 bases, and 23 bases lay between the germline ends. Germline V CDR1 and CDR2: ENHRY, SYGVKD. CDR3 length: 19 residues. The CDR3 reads CAISDPTGSKGRDQETQYF. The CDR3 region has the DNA TGTGCCATCAGTGACCCAACGGGATCCAAGGGTAGGGACCAAGAGACCCAGTACTTC.

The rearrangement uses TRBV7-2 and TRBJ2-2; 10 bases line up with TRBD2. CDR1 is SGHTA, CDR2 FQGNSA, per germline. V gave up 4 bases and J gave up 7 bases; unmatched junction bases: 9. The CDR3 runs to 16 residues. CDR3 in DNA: TGTGCCAGCAGCTCTAGCGGGGGAGGTAGGAGCGGGGAGCTGTTTTTT. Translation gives CASSSSGGGRSGELFF.